Here is one T cell receptor (beta chain) with its context. Germline V gene lookup returns CDR1 SGHTS and CDR2 YDEGEE. Trimming cost V 1 base and J 4 bases, with 8 bases left between them. This CDR3 contains 14 residues. Method: immunoSEQ multiplex PCR; TCRdb's copy keeps in-frame clones and lacks some. The data hold 2,500,000 or so clones, with approximately 94% observed a single time. This entry is derived from a study of shared clonotypes between healthy human individuals. The TCR was taken from a man aged 18-30 years in good health. V usage is TRBV5-8 and J usage is TRBJ1-4, with D uncertain. Sequencing input: naive CD4+ T cells sorted from blood. Subset meaning: CD45RA+ positively selected. The CDR3 DNA follows: TGTGCCAGCAGCTTGAGGCAGCTTAATGAAAAACTGTTTTTT. It encodes CASSLRQLNEKLFF.